This T cell receptor beta chain was profiled in a study of a mutant IDH1 vaccine in newly diagnosed glioma. TCRdb's copy holds only in-frame clones and misses some; the assay was immunoSEQ multiplex PCR. The repertoire holds about 67,000 clones, with 80% to 90% as singletons. This CDR3 has 14 residues. Trimming took off 4 bases at V and 8 bases at J, with 15 bases between the two ends. The germline V gene encodes CDR1 SNHLY and CDR2 FYNNEI. Time point here: baseline, week 1 (first vaccination visit). Treatment reported: pre-vaccination baseline after standard-of-care therapy. The origin of this receptor is a woman aged 18-29 years with glioma. Some clones in this sample may be carry-over from other donors' samples. The chain uses TRBV2 and TRBJ2-4, with D perhaps assigned TRBD1 or TRBD2 (5 bases each). Source: peripheral blood mononuclear cells (PBMCs), taken from a glioma patient treated with radiotherapy, temozolomide or both. As DNA, the CDR3 is TGTGCCAGCAGTGCGGGACGGACCGGGGACATTCAGTACTTC. Residues: CASSAGRTGDIQYF.